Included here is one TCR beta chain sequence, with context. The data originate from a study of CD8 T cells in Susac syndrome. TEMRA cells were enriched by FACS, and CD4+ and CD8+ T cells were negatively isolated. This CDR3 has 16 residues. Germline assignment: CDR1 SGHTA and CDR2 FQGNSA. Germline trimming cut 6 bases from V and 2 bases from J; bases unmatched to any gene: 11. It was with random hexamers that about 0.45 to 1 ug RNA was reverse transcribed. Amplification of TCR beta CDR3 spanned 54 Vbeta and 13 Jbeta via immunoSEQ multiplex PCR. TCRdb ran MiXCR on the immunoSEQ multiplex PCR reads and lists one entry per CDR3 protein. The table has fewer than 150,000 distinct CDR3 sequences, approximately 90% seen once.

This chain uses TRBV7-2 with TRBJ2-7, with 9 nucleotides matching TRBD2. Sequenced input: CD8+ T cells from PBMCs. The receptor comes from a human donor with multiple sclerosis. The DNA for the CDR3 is TGTGCCAGCAGTTTGACTTCTAGCGGGGCGGCCTACGAGCAGTACTTC. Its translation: CASSLTSSGAAYEQYF.